This T cell receptor (beta chain) was identified in a study of CD8 T cells in ankylosing spondylitis. From the 5' RACE reads, TCRdb called clonotypes with MiXCR, one entry per CDR3 protein. The data show more than 150,000 distinct CDR3 sequences, over 10% seen once. Germline V gene sequence: CDR1 SGHAT, CDR2 FQNNGV. The V and J ends lost 1 base and 3 bases, in that order; junction bases with no gene match: 7. The CDR3 extends over 18 amino acids. What was sequenced was blood, either unsorted or a sorted T cell fraction (not recorded which). This clonotype was sampled from a female donor with ankylosing spondylitis or in good health (not recorded which). The J gene is TRBJ1-3, the V gene TRBV11-2, with TRBD1 matching 12 bases. The CDR3 DNA is TGTGCCAGCAGCTTAGTCTCGGGACAGGGGGCGTTTGGAAACACCATATATTTT. Translation gives CASSLVSGQGAFGNTIYF.